The clone carrying this TCR beta chain was seen just once. These data originate in a study of blood T cell repertoires in COVID-19. Data came from immunoSEQ multiplex PCR; TCRdb stores just in-frame clones and leaves some out. The sample lists around 200,000 clones; roughly 89% were seen once. Trimming at V came to 7 bases and at J to 8 bases, leaving 8 bases not matched to a gene. There are 13 residues in the CDR3. Germline lookup yields CDR1 MNHEY and CDR2 SMNVEV (reference sequence). The receptor comes from a woman between 18 and 30 years old who had recovered from COVID-19. The genes are TRBV27 and TRBJ2-1; 7 bases match TRBD2. Sequencing was done on a sample of peripheral blood. The CDR3 DNA sequence: TGTGCCAGCACCCTACCTGGGGGGGATGAGCAGTTCTTC. Translation: CASTLPGGDEQFF.